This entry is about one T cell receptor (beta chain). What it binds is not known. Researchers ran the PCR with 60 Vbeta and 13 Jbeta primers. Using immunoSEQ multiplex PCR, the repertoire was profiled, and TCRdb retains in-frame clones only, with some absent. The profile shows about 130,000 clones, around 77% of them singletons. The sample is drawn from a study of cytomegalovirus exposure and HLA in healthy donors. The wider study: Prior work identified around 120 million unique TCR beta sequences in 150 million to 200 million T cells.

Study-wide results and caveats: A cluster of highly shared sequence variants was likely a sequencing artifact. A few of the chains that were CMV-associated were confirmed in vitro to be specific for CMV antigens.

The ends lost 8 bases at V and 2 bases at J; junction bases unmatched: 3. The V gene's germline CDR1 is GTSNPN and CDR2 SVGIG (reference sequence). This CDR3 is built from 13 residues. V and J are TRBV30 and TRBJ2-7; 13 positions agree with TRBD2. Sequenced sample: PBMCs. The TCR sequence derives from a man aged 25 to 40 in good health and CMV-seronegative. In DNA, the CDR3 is TGTGCCAGTACTAGCGGGAGGGCCTACGAGCAGTACTTC. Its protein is CASTSGRAYEQYF.